Reported below is one T cell receptor (beta chain). These data are taken from a study of identical twins. Each cDNA held unique molecular identifiers, and template switching gave it a universal primer site. TCRdb ran MiXCR on the 5' RACE reads and lists one entry per CDR3 protein. This sample has 200,000 to 250,000 distinct CDR3 sequences, with more than 6.5% found just once. These data were likewise used in another study, on yellow fever vaccine responses in identical twins.

The sequencing sample was made of memory (CD45RO+) T cells sorted from blood. The TCR was taken from a woman between 18 and 29 years old in good health.

The CDR3 bases are TGTGCCAGCAGGTCTGGGGGCTCTAATGAAAAACTGTTTTTT. Amino acid sequence: CASRSGGSNEKLFF. J is TRBJ1-4 and V is TRBV12-3 or TRBV12-4; D perhaps matches TRBD1 (6 bases). V lost 6 bases, J lost 3 bases, and 11 bases lay in between. This CDR3 is 14 amino acids long.